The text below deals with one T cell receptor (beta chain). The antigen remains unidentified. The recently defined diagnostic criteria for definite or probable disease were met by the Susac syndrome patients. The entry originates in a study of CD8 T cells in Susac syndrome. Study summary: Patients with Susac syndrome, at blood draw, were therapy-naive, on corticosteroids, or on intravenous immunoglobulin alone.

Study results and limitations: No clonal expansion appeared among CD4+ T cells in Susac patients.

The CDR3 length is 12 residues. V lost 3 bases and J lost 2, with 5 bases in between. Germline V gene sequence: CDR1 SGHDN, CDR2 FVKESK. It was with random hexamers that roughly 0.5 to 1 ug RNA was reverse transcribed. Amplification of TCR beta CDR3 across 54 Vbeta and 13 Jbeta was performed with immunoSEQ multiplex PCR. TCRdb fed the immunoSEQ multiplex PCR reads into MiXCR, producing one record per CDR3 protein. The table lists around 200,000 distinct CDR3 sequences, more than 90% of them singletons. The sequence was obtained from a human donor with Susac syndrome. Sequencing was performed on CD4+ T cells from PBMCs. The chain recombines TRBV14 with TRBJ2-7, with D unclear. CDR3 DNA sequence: TGTGCCAGCAGCCAGCGTCCCTACGAGCAGTACTTC. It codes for CASSQRPYEQYF.